Listed here are 22 T cell receptor beta chains from one sample, sequenced in a study of blood T cell repertoires in COVID-19. Produced via immunoSEQ multiplex PCR; TCRdb's table is partial and in-frame only. Of some 530,000 clones in the sample, 70% to 90% are singletons; the top ten hold roughly 3.2%. Sequencing used peripheral blood. These receptors were taken from a human donor in a cohort sampled during active COVID-19.

The rearrangement uses TRBV6-5 and TRBJ1-4, with a weak D call TRBD1 (5 bases). Trimming took off 2 bases at V and 4 bases at J, with 8 bases between the two ends. The CDR3 has 14 residues. CDR1 is MNHEY, CDR2 SVGAGI, per germline. The CDR3 sequence: CASSYGGSNEKLFF. CDR3 bases: TGTGCCAGCAGTTACGGGGGGAGTAATGAAAAACTGTTTTTT.

The chain recombines TRBV19 with TRBJ1-1; 10 nucleotides match TRBD1. The germline gives CDR1 LNHDA, CDR2 SQIVND (reference sequence). J lost 4 bases, V lost 5 bases, and 7 bases had no gene match. The CDR3 contains 15 residues. CDR3 amino acids: CASSSLRDRGTEAFF. The CDR3 DNA is TGTGCCAGTAGTTCACTCCGGGACAGGGGCACTGAAGCTTTCTTT.

The chain employs TRBV6-1 and TRBJ1-5, with unresolved D. Germline V CDR1 and CDR2: MNHNS, SASEGT. The V gene lost 3 bases and the J gene lost 10 bases, with 7 bases spanning the gap. The CDR3 consists of 11 residues. The CDR3 DNA reads TGTGCCAGCAGTGATGAGGGACCCCAGCATTTT. It yields the protein CASSDEGPQHF.

The rearrangement links TRBV7-3 to TRBJ2-3; no definite D call. Germline CDR1 is SGHTA and CDR2 is FQGTGA. V shed 4 bases and J shed 8 bases, with 13 bases lying between them. The CDR3 spans 13 residues. The CDR3, as DNA: TGTGCCAGCAGCTCCCCCCGGGTGGGTACGCAGTATTTT. As protein: CASSSPRVGTQYF.

This sequence joins TRBV18 and TRBJ2-7; 8 nucleotides agree with TRBD1. V trimming: 6 bases; J trimming: 1 base; junction bases outside the gene matches: 8. The CDR3 runs 15 residues. CDR1 is KGHSH, CDR2 LQKENI, per germline. Here the CDR3 reads CASSQAGTGSYEQYF. In DNA form, the CDR3 reads TGTGCCAGCTCCCAAGCCGGGACAGGTTCCTACGAGCAGTACTTC. Full variable domain (remainder filled in from reference TRBV18 and TRBJ2-7): NAGVMQNPRHLVRRRGQEARLRCSPMKGHSHVYWYRQLPEEGLKFMVYLQKENIIDESGMPKERFSAEFPKEGPSILRIQQVVRGDSAAYFCASSQAGTGSYEQYFGPGTRLTVT.

The CDR3 region is CASSLSGGRDEQYF. The CDR3 bases are TGCGCCAGCAGCTTGAGCGGGGGCCGGGACGAGCAGTACTTC. The chain recombines TRBV5-1 with TRBJ2-7, with TRBD2 matching 8 bases. The CDR3 sequence is 14 residues long. Germline V gene sequence: CDR1 SGHRS, CDR2 YFSETQ. J lost 5 bases, V lost 1 base, and 5 bases had no gene match. Full variable domain (remainder filled in from reference TRBV5-1 and TRBJ2-7): KAGVTQTPRYLIKTRGQQVTLSCSPISGHRSVSWYQQTPGQGLQFLFEYFSETQRNKGNFPGRFSGRQFSNSRSEMNVSTLELGDSALYLCASSLSGGRDEQYFGPGTRLTVT.

This clone is a singleton in its sample. The chain couples TRBV4-1 to TRBJ1-2; D is undetermined. The CDR3 is 13 residues long. CDR1 is MGHRA, CDR2 YSYEKL, per germline. The germline V and J ends were trimmed by 4 bases and 8 bases, with 14 bases remaining between them. CDR3 sequence: CASSRPERLGYTF. CDR3 bases: TGCGCCAGCAGCCGCCCGGAGCGCTTGGGCTACACCTTC.

The J gene is TRBJ1-6, the V gene TRBV28; 7 bases fit TRBD1. The V gene end was trimmed by 4 bases and the J gene end by 4 bases; junction bases not matched to a gene: 4. Germline V gene data show CDR1 as MDHEN and CDR2 as SYDVKM. CDR3 size: 15 residues. CDR3 DNA sequence: TGTGCCAGCAGTTCCTTGGGACAGTATAATTCACCCCTCCACTTT. It encodes CASSSLGQYNSPLHF.

The chain has TRBV28 and TRBJ1-1; 7 bases line up with TRBD1. Germline CDR1 is MDHEN and CDR2 is SYDVKM. The trim removed 6 bases at V and 3 bases at J, leaving 13 bases unmatched. The CDR3 has 16 amino acids. The CDR3 here is CASSPDPTGWDTEAFF. Written as DNA, the CDR3 is TGTGCCAGCAGCCCAGATCCGACAGGGTGGGACACTGAAGCTTTCTTT.

V usage is TRBV5-1 and J usage is TRBJ2-2; TRBD2 might be the D (5 bases). Germline CDR1 SGHRS, CDR2 YFSETQ. The CDR3 runs to 14 residues. With 4 bases removed from V and 1 base from J, the gap between germline ends came to 8 bases. As DNA, the CDR3 is TGCGCCAGCAGCAAAGGACTGAACACCGGGGAGCTGTTTTTT. Its protein is CASSKGLNTGELFF.

J is TRBJ2-7 and V is TRBV5-5; 10 bases align to TRBD1. The CDR3 consists of 17 residues. V shed 2 bases and J 4 bases; nucleotides not matched to a gene: 12. The germline gives CDR1 SGHKS, CDR2 YYEKEE (reference sequence). The CDR3 DNA follows: TGTGCCAGCAGCTTTCCGGGACAGGGGTGGAGGGGGTACGAGCAGTACTTC. It specifies CASSFPGQGWRGYEQYF.

This rearrangement joins TRBV2 to TRBJ1-4; 7 positions agree with TRBD1. V was pared by 6 bases and J by 3 bases, with 7 bases of the junction left unmatched. CDR3 length: 15 amino acids. The germline gives CDR1 SNHLY, CDR2 FYNNEI. The CDR3 DNA reads as TGTGCCAGCAGGTCTCAGGGACAGCCTAATGAAAAACTGTTTTTT. Translating gives CASRSQGQPNEKLFF.

The V gene is TRBV28, the J gene TRBJ1-1; a possible D gene is TRBD1 (6 bases). This CDR3 has 15 residues. The germline CDR1 and CDR2 sequences are MDHEN and SYDVKM. The V gene lost 5 bases and the J gene lost 7 bases, with 20 bases spanning the gap. Here the CDR3 DNA reads TGTGCCAGCAGTCTAACACCACAGGGTTTGAGTGAAGCTTTCTTT. Translation gives CASSLTPQGLSEAFF.

The chain uses TRBV7-2 and TRBJ2-5, with 10 positions matching TRBD2. V shed 7 bases and J 3 bases; nucleotides not matched to a gene: 8. Looked up from germline, CDR1 is SGHTA and CDR2 is FQGNSA. The CDR3 sequence is 15 residues long. CDR3 sequence: CASTPGGLAEETQYF. The CDR3 region has the DNA TGTGCCAGCACCCCTGGTGGACTAGCGGAAGAGACCCAGTACTTC.

The genes are TRBV30 and TRBJ2-1; a weak D match, TRBD2 (6 bases). V lost 3 bases to trimming and J lost 1 base, with 13 bases between them. The germline V gene has CDR1 GTSNPN and CDR2 SVGIG (reference sequence). This CDR3 is 15 amino acids long. The CDR3 region has the DNA TGTGCCTGGAGGCGTGTTGGGGGGTCCTACAATGAGCAGTTCTTC. Its translation is CAWRRVGGSYNEQFF. The full variable domain, with the rest looked up from reference TRBV30 and TRBJ2-1, is SQTIHQWPATLVQPVGSPLSLECTVEGTSNPNLYWYRQAAGRGLQLLFYSVGIGQISSEVPQNLSASRPQDRQFILSSKKLLLSDSGFYLCAWRRVGGSYNEQFFGPGTRLTVL.

The chain links TRBV9 to TRBJ2-3; D not certain. The CDR3 runs 14 residues. Germline V gives CDR1 SGDLS, CDR2 YYNGEE. V gave up 2 bases and J gave up 2 bases, with 9 bases separating them. CDR3 sequence reads: CASSVASHTDTQYF. The CDR3 nucleotides are TGTGCCAGCAGCGTGGCCTCACACACAGATACGCAGTATTTT.

This clone occurred once. V usage is TRBV10-3 and J usage is TRBJ2-5; 7 bases fit TRBD2. The trim removed 8 bases at V and 3 bases at J, leaving 6 bases unmatched. This CDR3 is built from 13 residues. CDR1 and CDR2 from the germline V gene are ENHRY and SYGVKD. CDR3 nucleotides: TGTGCCATCCGGGGGAGGGCTGAAGAGACCCAGTACTTC. Protein product: CAIRGRAEETQYF.

The rearrangement uses TRBV30 and TRBJ1-2, with D perhaps matching TRBD1 (5 bases). V was clipped by 2 bases and J by 6 bases, with 16 bases between them. The CDR3 contains 14 residues. Germline CDR1 and CDR2: GTSNPN and SVGIG (reference sequence). In nucleotides, the CDR3 is TGTGCCTGGAGTTTGGGTCCAGGGTCTCATGGCTACACCTTC. Translated, it gives CAWSLGPGSHGYTF.

This chain links TRBV7-3 with TRBJ2-5, with 7 bases aligning to TRBD2. The CDR3 is 18 residues long. Looked up from germline, CDR1 is SGHTA and CDR2 is FQGTGA. V lost 1 base, J lost 4 bases, and 15 bases stayed unmatched. CDR3 in DNA: TGTGCCAGCAGCTTAAGGCCCTTTCCTAGCGGCTCGGTAGAGACCCAGTACTTC. Residues: CASSLRPFPSGSVETQYF.

The genes are TRBV6-5 and TRBJ2-2; 7 bases agree with TRBD1. Trimming at V came to 6 bases and at J to 3 bases, leaving 7 bases not matched to a gene. Germline V lookup: CDR1 MNHEY, CDR2 SVGAGI. The CDR3 runs to 15 residues. CDR3 sequence: CASRPTGMYTGELFF. The CDR3, as DNA: TGTGCCAGCAGACCGACAGGGATGTACACCGGGGAGCTGTTTTTT.

The chain has TRBV6-5 and TRBJ1-2; 9 bases line up with TRBD1. The V and J ends lost 7 bases and 7 bases, in that order; junction bases with no gene match: 13. The CDR3 sequence is 15 residues long. Germline V lookup: CDR1 MNHEY, CDR2 SVGAGI. The CDR3: CASKGAPGQGPGYTF. In DNA form, the CDR3 reads TGTGCCAGCAAAGGTGCACCGGGACAGGGACCTGGCTACACCTTC.

The V and J genes are TRBV3-1 (or the pseudogene TRBV3-2) and TRBJ2-7; D might be TRBD1 (6 bases). Trimming took off 5 bases at V and 3 bases at J, with 14 bases between the two ends. The CDR3 spans 14 residues. Germline values: CDR1 LGHDT, CDR2 YNNKEL (reference sequence). The CDR3 DNA follows: TGTGCCAGCAGCAATTGGGACAAATACTACGAGCAGTACTTC. This encodes CASSNWDKYYEQYF.